Detailed here is one TCR beta chain. Its target is not known. The data were taken from a study of T cells after yellow fever vaccination. At the level of the study: Fractions with few cells were prepared using SMART-Seq v4 Ultra Low Input. Whole-study results and caveats: Re-detected after boosting: most primary clones, 95% to 98% of CD4 and under 90% of CD8.

They built TCR cDNA with 5'RACE template switching, a step that put in a universal primer site and UMIs. Each CDR3 protein is one row after TCRdb ran MiXCR on the 5' RACE reads. The data contain more than 300,000 distinct CDR3 sequences, 9.5% to 12% of them singletons. V dropped 5 bases and J dropped 3 bases, with 17 bases sitting between them. The CDR3 contains 16 residues. Per the germline V gene, CDR1 is LNHDA and CDR2 is SQIVND (reference sequence). The receptor comes from a man aged 18 to 29 who received the YFV17D yellow fever vaccine. The V gene is TRBV19, the J gene TRBJ1-5, with TRBD1 as a possible D gene (6 bases). Sequencing was performed on CD4+ T cells sorted from PBMCs, taken 45 days after the yellow fever booster vaccination. Written as DNA, the CDR3 is TGTGCCAGTAGTGACCTGGGGGCGGGCTTCAATCAGCCCCAGCATTTT. This sequence encodes CASSDLGAGFNQPQHF.